The clone carrying this TCR beta chain was seen only once. What it binds is not known. The sample originates from a study of T cell responses to AZD1222 COVID-19 vaccine. Study-level points and caveats: Repertoire sampling happened only post peak T cell response. Receipt of two AZD1222 doses was followed by a rise in Spike-specific TCR breadth and depth.

TCRdb's table, derived via immunoSEQ multiplex PCR, lists solely in-frame clones and lacks some. The sample includes around 170,000 clones, less than 95% of them seen just once. The length of the CDR3 is 10 residues. Germline values: CDR1 SQVTM, CDR2 ANQGSEA. V was pared by 7 bases and J by 8 bases, with 11 bases between. The source material was peripheral blood, sampled on day 0 of AZD1222 vaccination. This chain links TRBV29-1 with TRBJ1-2, with D perhaps TRBD1 (5 bases). The TCR originated in an adult in good health. DNA of the CDR3: TGCAGCGCCTGGGACGGAGGCTACACCTTC. This codes for CSAWDGGYTF.